The rows below give T cell receptor beta chains drawn from one sample of a study of Graves' ophthalmopathy and Graves' hyperthyroidism. In TCRdb, the multiplex PCR reads were re-called with MiXCR into one record per CDR3 protein. Altogether more than 1,000,000 distinct CDR3 sequences are present, roughly two fifths being singletons, with the ten largest covering around 10%. Input material: peripheral blood or thyroid tissue (not recorded which). Receptors were obtained from an adult man with Graves' hyperthyroidism. Each CDR3 is given with its conserved first and last residue. The D gene is left open where the match is weak. The size entry is marked missing in some rows and otherwise reads once, few, many or a size class.

V gene	D gene	J gene	clone size	CDR3 DNA	CDR3 protein
TRBV6-1	-	TRBJ1-6	-	TGTGCCAGCAGTTTCCTATTCCTCGGGACGGATAATTCACCCCTCCACTTT	CASSFLFLGTDNSPLHF
TRBV6-2/TRBV6-3	-	TRBJ1-2	-	TGTGCCAGCAGTTACTCGACAAAGTACGACGGCTATGGCTACACCTTC	CASSYSTKYDGYGYTF
TRBV9	-	TRBJ2-5	-	TGTGCCAGCAGCGCGCGAGGGACGGTTTCAGAGACCCAGTACTTC	CASSARGTVSETQYF
TRBV6-5	-	TRBJ1-1	many	TGTGCCAGCAGCCTCACCCCGGTGAACACTGAAGCTTTCTTT	CASSLTPVNTEAFF
TRBV20-1	TRBD2	TRBJ2-7	many	TGCAGTGCGGGGACTAGCGGGAGGGCTCGCGACGAGCAGTACTTC	CSAGTSGRARDEQYF
TRBV9	-	TRBJ1-5	many	TGTGCCAGCAGCGTAGGCCCGGCCTCGGGACCCCAGCATTTT	CASSVGPASGPQHF
TRBV25-1	-	TRBJ1-4	few	TGTGCCAGCAGTGAACTCCCGAGCCTTGTTGAAAAACTGTTTTTT	CASSELPSLVEKLFF
TRBV12-3/TRBV12-4	-	TRBJ2-7	-	TGTGCCAGCAGTTTAGCGCAGGGGCCCTACAAGCAGTACTTC	CASSLAQGPYKQYF
TRBV29-1	-	TRBJ1-5	once	TGCAGCTTAGTTACGGGACTTAGCAATCAGCCCCAGCATTTT	CSLVTGLSNQPQHF
TRBV19	TRBD2	TRBJ2-7	-	TGTGCCAGTAGCCCCGGGGGGTTTGACGAGCAGTACTTC	CASSPGGFDEQYF
TRBV2	-	TRBJ1-1	many	TGTGCCAGCAGTCAAAAGGGCCAAGAGTCCTTGAACACTGAAGCTTTCTTT	CASSQKGQESLNTEAFF
TRBV20-1	-	TRBJ1-5	few	TGCAGTGCTAGAGAAACAGGGTTTGGCAATCAGCCCCAGCATTTT	CSARETGFGNQPQHF
TRBV10-3	-	TRBJ1-2	-	TGTGCCATCAGTGAAGGGGGAACGAGGGCCCGTGGTGGCTACACCTTC	CAISEGGTRARGGYTF
TRBV4-1	TRBD1	TRBJ2-7	many	TGCGCCAGCAGCCAAGGGACAGGGGACTCCTACGAGCAGTACTTC	CASSQGTGDSYEQYF
TRBV12-3/TRBV12-4	TRBD2	TRBJ2-7	-	TGTGCCAGCAGTTTCTACAGCGGGAACGTCCAGGACGAGCAGTACTTC	CASSFYSGNVQDEQYF
TRBV24-1	TRBD1	TRBJ1-2	many	TGTGCCACCAGTGATCCCAGGGGACAGCCTAACTATGGCTACACCTTC	CATSDPRGQPNYGYTF
TRBV19	-	TRBJ1-2	many	TGTGCCAGTAGCGTACAAGCGACAGGCCGCTATGGCTACACCTTC	CASSVQATGRYGYTF
TRBV24-1	TRBD1	TRBJ1-2	-	TGTGCCACCAGTGATTCGTTCAGCTACGGGGACAGGGACGGCTACACCTTC	CATSDSFSYGDRDGYTF
TRBV29-1	TRBD1	TRBJ1-6	-	TGCAGCGCCAGGACAGGGGGCGCCAATAATTCACCCCTCCACTTT	CSARTGGANNSPLHF
TRBV2	-	TRBJ2-2	-	TGTGCCAGCAGTGTAAGAGACCGGTTATCCGGGGAGCTGTTTTTT	CASSVRDRLSGELFF
TRBV20-1	-	TRBJ1-2	-	TGCAGTGCGAATCGGGACCCTTACTACACCTTC	CSANRDPYYTF
TRBV29-1	-	TRBJ2-7	many	TGCAGCGTTGTAACTAGGGACCCCTACGAGCAGTACTTC	CSVVTRDPYEQYF
TRBV5-1	TRBD1	TRBJ1-1	many	TGCGCCAGCAGCTTACGGACAGGGGGGAACACTGAAGCTTTCTTT	CASSLRTGGNTEAFF
TRBV6-1	TRBD1	TRBJ1-2	-	TGTGCCAGCAGTGAACTCCGGACAGGGTCGGGAGGCTACACCTTC	CASSELRTGSGGYTF